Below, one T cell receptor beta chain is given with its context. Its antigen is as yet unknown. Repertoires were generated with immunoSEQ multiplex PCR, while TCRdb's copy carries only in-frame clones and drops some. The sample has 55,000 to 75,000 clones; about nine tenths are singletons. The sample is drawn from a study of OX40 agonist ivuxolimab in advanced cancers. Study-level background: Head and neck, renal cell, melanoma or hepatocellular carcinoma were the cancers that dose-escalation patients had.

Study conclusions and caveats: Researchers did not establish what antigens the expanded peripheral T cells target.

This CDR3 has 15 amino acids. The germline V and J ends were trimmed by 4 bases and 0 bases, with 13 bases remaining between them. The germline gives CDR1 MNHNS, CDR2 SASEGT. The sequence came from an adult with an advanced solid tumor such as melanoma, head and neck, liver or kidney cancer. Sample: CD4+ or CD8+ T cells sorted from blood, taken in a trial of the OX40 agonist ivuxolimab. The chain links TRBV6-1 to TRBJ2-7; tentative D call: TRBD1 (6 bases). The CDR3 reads CASSAGTSSSYEQYF. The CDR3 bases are TGTGCCAGCAGTGCAGGGACATCGAGCTCCTACGAGCAGTACTTC.